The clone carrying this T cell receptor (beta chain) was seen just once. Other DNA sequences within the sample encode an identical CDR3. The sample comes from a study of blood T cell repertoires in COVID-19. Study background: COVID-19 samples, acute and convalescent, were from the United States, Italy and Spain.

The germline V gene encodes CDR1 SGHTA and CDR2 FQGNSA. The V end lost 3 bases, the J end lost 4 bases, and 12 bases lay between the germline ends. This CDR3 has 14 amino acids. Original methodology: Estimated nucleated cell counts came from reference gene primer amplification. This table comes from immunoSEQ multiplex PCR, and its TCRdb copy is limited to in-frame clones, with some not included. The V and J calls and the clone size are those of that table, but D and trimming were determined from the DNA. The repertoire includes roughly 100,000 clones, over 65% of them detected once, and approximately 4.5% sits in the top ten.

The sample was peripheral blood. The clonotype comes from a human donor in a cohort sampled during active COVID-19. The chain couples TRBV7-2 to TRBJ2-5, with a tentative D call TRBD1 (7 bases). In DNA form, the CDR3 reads TGTGCCAGCAGCTTCGGAGGGGGCGGAGAGACCCAGTACTTC. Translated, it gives CASSFGGGGETQYF.